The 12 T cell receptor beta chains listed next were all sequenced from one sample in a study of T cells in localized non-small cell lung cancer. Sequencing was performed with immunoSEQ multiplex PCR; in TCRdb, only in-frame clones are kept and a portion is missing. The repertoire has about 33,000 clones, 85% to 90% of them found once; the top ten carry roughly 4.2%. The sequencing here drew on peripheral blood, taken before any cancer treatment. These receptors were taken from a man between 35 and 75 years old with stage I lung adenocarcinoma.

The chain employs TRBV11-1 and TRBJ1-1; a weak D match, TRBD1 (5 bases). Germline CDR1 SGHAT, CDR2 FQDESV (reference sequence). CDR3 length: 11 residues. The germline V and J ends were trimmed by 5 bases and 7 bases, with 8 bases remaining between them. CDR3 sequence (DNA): TGTGCCAGCAGCCGGGGACGTGAAGCTTTCTTT. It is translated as CASSRGREAFF.

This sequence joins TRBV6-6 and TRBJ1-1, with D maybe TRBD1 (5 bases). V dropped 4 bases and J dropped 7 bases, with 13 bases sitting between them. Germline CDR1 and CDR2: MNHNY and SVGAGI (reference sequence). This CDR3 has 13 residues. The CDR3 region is CASSLGLWLEAFF. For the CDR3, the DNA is TGTGCCAGCAGTTTGGGACTCTGGCTTGAAGCTTTCTTT.

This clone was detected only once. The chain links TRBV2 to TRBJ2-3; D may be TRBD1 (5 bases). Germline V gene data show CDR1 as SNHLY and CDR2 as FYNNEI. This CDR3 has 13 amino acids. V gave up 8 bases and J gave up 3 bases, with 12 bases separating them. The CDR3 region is CASRQGGTDTQYF. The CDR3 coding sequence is TGTGCCAGCCGGCAGGGCGGTACAGATACGCAGTATTTT.

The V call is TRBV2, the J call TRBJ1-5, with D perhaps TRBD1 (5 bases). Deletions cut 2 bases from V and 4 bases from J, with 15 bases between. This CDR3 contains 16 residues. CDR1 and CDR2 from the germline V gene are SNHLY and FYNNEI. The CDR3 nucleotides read TGTGCCAGCAGTGAACATGGGGGAACGAGGAATCAGCCCCAGCATTTT. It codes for CASSEHGGTRNQPQHF.

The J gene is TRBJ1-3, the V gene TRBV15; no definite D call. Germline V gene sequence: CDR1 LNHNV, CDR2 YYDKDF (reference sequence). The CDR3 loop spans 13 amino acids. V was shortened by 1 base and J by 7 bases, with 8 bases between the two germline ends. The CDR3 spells CATSRVGGNTIYF. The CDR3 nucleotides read TGTGCCACCAGCAGAGTGGGAGGGAACACCATATATTTT.

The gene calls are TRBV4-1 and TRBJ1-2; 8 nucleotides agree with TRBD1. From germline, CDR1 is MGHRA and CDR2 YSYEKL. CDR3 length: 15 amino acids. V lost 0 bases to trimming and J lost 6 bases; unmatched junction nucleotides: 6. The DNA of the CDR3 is TGCGCCAGCAGCCAAGATCAGGGGGCGTTCGATGGCTACACCTTC. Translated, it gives CASSQDQGAFDGYTF.

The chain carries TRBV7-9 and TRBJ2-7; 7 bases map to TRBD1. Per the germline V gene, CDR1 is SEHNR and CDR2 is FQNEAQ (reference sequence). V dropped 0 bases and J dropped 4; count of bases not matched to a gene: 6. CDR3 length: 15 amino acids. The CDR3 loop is CASSLAGTERYEQYF. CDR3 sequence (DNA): TGTGCCAGCAGCTTAGCCGGGACAGAGAGATACGAGCAGTACTTC.

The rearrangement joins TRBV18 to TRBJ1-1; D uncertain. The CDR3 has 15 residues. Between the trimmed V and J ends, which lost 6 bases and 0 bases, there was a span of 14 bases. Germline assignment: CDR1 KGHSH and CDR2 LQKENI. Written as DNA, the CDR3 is TGTGCCAGCTCGCAACTACCTCTGATGAACACTGAAGCTTTCTTT. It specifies CASSQLPLMNTEAFF.

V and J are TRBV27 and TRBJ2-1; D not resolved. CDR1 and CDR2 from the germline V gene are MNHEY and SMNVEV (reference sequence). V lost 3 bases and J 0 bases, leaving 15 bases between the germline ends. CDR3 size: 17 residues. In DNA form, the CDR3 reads TGTGCCAGCAGTTTTTACGGCCAGAAAATCTCCTACAATGAGCAGTTCTTC. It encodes CASSFYGQKISYNEQFF.

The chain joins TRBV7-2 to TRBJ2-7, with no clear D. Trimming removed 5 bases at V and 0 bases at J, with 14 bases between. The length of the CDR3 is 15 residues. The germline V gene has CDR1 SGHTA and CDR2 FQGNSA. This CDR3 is CASSPRTANSYEQYF. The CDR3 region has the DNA TGTGCCAGCAGCCCTAGGACGGCTAACTCCTACGAGCAGTACTTC.

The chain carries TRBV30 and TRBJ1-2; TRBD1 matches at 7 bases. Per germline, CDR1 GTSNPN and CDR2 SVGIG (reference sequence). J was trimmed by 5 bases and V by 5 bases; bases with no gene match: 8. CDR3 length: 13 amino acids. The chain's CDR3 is CAWARGPLYGYTF. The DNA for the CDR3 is TGTGCCTGGGCGAGGGGGCCCCTATATGGCTACACCTTC.

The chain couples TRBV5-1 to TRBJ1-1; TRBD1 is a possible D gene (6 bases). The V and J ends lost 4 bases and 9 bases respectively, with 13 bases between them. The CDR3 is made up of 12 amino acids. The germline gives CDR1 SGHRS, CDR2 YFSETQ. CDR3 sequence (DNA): TGCGCCAGCAGCCTAAATCAGGGGAAAGCTTTCTTT. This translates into CASSLNQGKAFF.